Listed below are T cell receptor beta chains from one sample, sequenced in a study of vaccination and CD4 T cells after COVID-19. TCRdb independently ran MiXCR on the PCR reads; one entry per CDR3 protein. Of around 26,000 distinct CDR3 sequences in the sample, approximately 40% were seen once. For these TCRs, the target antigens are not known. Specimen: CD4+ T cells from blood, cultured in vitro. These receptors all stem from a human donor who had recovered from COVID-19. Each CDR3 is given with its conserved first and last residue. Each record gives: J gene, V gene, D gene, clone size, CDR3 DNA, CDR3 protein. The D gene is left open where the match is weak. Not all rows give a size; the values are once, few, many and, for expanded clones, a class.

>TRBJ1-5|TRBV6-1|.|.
TGTGCCAGCAGTAACCCGGGACGGATTAGCAATCAGCCCCAGCATTTT
CASSNPGRISNQPQHF
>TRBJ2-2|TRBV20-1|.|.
TGCAGTGCTACTCGGAGGTGGCTGACCGGGGAGCTGTTTTTT
CSATRRWLTGELFF
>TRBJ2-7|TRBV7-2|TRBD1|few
TGTGCCAGCAGCTTTACAGGGGGCGCGGACGAGCAGTACTTC
CASSFTGGADEQYF
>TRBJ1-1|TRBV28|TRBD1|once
TGTGCCACCCAGGGGGCGACTGAAGCTTTCTTT
CATQGATEAFF
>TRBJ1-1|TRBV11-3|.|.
TGTGCCAGCAGCTTAGGCCCCATGAACACTGAAGCTTTCTTT
CASSLGPMNTEAFF
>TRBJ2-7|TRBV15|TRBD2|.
TGTGCCACCAGCAGAGTTCGGGGGGCCTACGAGCAGTACTTC
CATSRVRGAYEQYF
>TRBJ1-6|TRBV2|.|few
TGTGCCAGCAGTCGGTCTCCGGGGGCCAATAATTCACCCCTCCACTTT
CASSRSPGANNSPLHF
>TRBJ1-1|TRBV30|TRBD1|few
TGTGCCTGGAGCCACACAAGGGGGCCGCTAGCTTTCTTT
CAWSHTRGPLAFF
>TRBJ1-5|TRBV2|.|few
TGTGCCAGCAGCCGGAGAGGGCCGGGGGGTCATCAGCCCCAGCATTTT
CASSRRGPGGHQPQHF
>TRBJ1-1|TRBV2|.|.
TGTGCCAGCGCTACAGGGCCTCCTTTTTCTGAAGCTTTCTTT
CASATGPPFSEAFF
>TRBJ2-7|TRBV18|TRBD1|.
TGTGCCAGCTCACTCGCGGGACAGGGGGCCGAGCAGTACTTC
CASSLAGQGAEQYF
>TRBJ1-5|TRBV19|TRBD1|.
TGTGCCAGTAGTATTATCAGGGACAGGGGCAACAATCAGCCCCAGCATTTT
CASSIIRDRGNNQPQHF
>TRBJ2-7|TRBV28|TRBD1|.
TGTGCCAGCATCTCCGGGACAGCCTCCTACGAGCAGTACTTC
CASISGTASYEQYF
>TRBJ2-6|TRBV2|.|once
TGTGCCAGCAAGGGGGATGGGGCCAACGTCCTGACTTTC
CASKGDGANVLTF
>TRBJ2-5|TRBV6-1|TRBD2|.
TGTGCCAGCAGGGAAAGAGCGGGGTGGGAGACCCAGTACTTC
CASRERAGWETQYF
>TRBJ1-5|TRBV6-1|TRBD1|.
TGTGCCAGCACTGATCCTGGGACAGGACAATATAGCAATCAGCCCCAGCATTTT
CASTDPGTGQYSNQPQHF
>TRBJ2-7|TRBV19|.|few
TGTGCCAGTAGTATGACAGGTACGGGAGAGCAGTACTTC
CASSMTGTGEQYF
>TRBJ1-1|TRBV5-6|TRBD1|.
TGTGCCAGCAGCCGGACAGGCGCTGACACTGAAGCTTTCTTT
CASSRTGADTEAFF
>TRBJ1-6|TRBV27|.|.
TGTGCCAGCAGTCCCTCCCCTGCAGGGTATAATTCACCCCTCCACTTT
CASSPSPAGYNSPLHF
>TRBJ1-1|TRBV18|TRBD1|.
TGTGCCAGCTCCCCGACAGGGGGCGGCTCTGAAGCTTTCTTT
CASSPTGGGSEAFF
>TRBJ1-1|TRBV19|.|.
TGTGCCAGTAGTAGCCGGCAAAGGGTGAACACTGAAGCTTTCTTT
CASSSRQRVNTEAFF
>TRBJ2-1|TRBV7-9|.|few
TGTGCCAGCAGCTTAGGAGGGGGTCGGGACAATGAGCAGTTCTTC
CASSLGGGRDNEQFF
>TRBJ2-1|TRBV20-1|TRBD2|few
TGCAGTGCTAGTACACCTTGGCTAGCGGGAGGGAACAATGAGCAGTTCTTC
CSASTPWLAGGNNEQFF
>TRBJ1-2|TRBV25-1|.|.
TGTGCCAGCAGTTCGGCCCGGGGTCGGAAGATCTATGGCTACACCTTC
CASSSARGRKIYGYTF
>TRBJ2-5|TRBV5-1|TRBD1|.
TGCGCCAGCAGCCCCGGGACAGGGGGCCGTTCAGAAGAGACCCAGTACTTC
CASSPGTGGRSEETQYF
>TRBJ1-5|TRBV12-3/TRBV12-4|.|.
TGTGCCAGCAGCCCAGGGGTGGGTTTGAGTCAGCCCCAGCATTTT
CASSPGVGLSQPQHF
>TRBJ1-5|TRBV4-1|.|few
TGCGCCAGCAGCCTGACTTTAACAGGCAATCAGCCCCAGCATTTT
CASSLTLTGNQPQHF